One sample yielded the 10 T cell receptor beta chains listed below, sequenced in a study of Graves' ophthalmopathy and Graves' hyperthyroidism. The authors amplified TCR beta CDR3 regions from RNA transcripts. An initial RT-PCR round employing HTBI primers preceded a second-round multiplex PCR. TCRdb used MiXCR to reprocess the multiplex PCR reads, holding one entry per CDR3 protein. The table includes about 740,000 distinct CDR3 sequences, approximately 40% detected once. The sequenced sample consisted of peripheral blood. The receptors were gathered from an adult man with Graves' ophthalmopathy.

This clonotype appeared many times. The chain has TRBV7-6 and TRBJ1-1, with unresolved D. V was clipped by 1 base and J by 1 base, with 10 bases between them. CDR1 is SGHVS and CDR2 is FNYEAQ in the germline V gene. CDR3 length: 15 residues. CDR3 loop: CASSLEPRPNTEAFF. CDR3 DNA: TGTGCCAGCAGCTTAGAGCCGAGGCCGAACACTGAAGCTTTCTTT.

In this sample, this clonotype turned up many times. J is TRBJ1-1 and V is TRBV7-2; the D gene is possibly TRBD1 (6 bases). With 5 bases removed from V and 11 bases from J, the gap between germline ends came to 15 bases. Germline V gene lookup returns CDR1 SGHTA and CDR2 FQGNSA. The CDR3 length is 12 residues. CDR3 DNA: TGTGCCAGCAGCCCGGGACACCCCAGGGCTTTCTTT. This encodes CASSPGHPRAFF. Complete variable domain (other parts from reference TRBV7-2 and TRBJ1-1): GAGVSQSPSNKVTEKGKDVELRCDPISGHTALYWYRQSLGQGLEFLIYFQGNSAPDKSGLPSDRFSAERTGGSVSTLTIQRTQQEDSAVYLCASSPGHPRAFFGQGTRLTVV.

There are a few counts of this clonotype. CDR3 DNA sequence: TGTGCCAGCAGCTTAGTCGAGGGGGATGTGGATGGCTACACCTTC. Protein: CASSLVEGDVDGYTF. The J gene is TRBJ1-2, the V gene TRBV7-9, with D possibly being TRBD1 (6 bases). The V gene lost 1 base and the J gene lost 6 bases, with 15 bases spanning the gap. The CDR3 extends over 15 amino acids. Germline values: CDR1 SEHNR, CDR2 FQNEAQ (reference sequence).

This clonotype was counted many times. This chain links TRBV9 with TRBJ1-1, with no clear D. This CDR3 is built from 13 residues. Trimming pared 10 bases from V and 2 bases from J, leaving 15 bases between. Germline V gene data show CDR1 as SGDLS and CDR2 as YYNGEE. This chain's CDR3 is CALSRVTNTEAFF. The CDR3 DNA reads TGTGCCCTCTCTAGGGTGACTAACACTGAAGCTTTCTTT.

This clonotype was observed a handful of times. The chain couples TRBV5-1 to TRBJ1-2; no firm D call. Looked up from germline, CDR1 is SGHRS and CDR2 is YFSETQ. Deletions cut 0 bases from V and 4 bases from J, with 13 bases between. The CDR3 totals 15 residues. CDR3 sequence reads: CASSLAGLETYGYTF. CDR3 sequence (DNA): TGCGCCAGCAGCTTGGCTGGATTAGAAACCTATGGCTACACCTTC.

This clonotype was seen only a few times. The V call is TRBV3-1, the J call TRBJ1-1; 7 bases are shared with TRBD1. CDR1 and CDR2 (germline): LGHDT, YNNKEL (reference sequence). The CDR3 has 11 residues. The V and J ends lost 7 bases and 8 bases, in that order; junction bases with no gene match: 4. The CDR3 nucleotides read TGTGCCAGCACGTCGACAGGGGAAGCTTTCTTT. Amino acid sequence: CASTSTGEAFF.

V and J are TRBV10-3 and TRBJ2-5, with TRBD2 identical over 8 bases. V was pared by 7 bases and J by 4 bases, with 5 bases of the junction left unmatched. This CDR3 has 13 amino acids. Germline-derived CDR1 and CDR2 are ENHRY and SYGVKD. CDR3 in amino acids: CAITGGGGETQYF. The CDR3 region has the DNA TGTGCCATCACCGGGGGGGGTGGAGAGACCCAGTACTTC.

There are a few counts of this clonotype. This chain links TRBV19 with TRBJ2-2; the D gene is possibly TRBD1 (6 bases). Germline assignment: CDR1 LNHDA and CDR2 SQIVND (reference sequence). The CDR3 covers 15 residues. V was pared by 4 bases and J by 2 bases, with 11 bases between. CDR3 region: CASSNQGTNTGELFF. For the CDR3, the DNA is TGTGCCAGTAGTAATCAGGGGACCAACACCGGGGAGCTGTTTTTT.

The CDR3 DNA follows: TGTGCCAGCAGCCCGCCCCCAGGCGAAAACTCCTACGAGCAGTACTTC. This codes for CASSPPPGENSYEQYF. The gene calls are TRBV7-9 and TRBJ2-7; the D is unclear. The CDR3 runs to 16 residues. Per the germline V gene, CDR1 is SEHNR and CDR2 is FQNEAQ (reference sequence). Trimming removed 5 bases at V and 0 bases at J, with 17 bases between. Looking up the rest from reference TRBV7-9 and TRBJ2-7 gives the full variable domain: DTGVSQNPRHKITKRGQNVTFRCDPISEHNRLYWYRQTLGQGPEFLTYFQNEAQLEKSRLLSDRFSAERPKGSFSTLEIQRTEQGDSAMYLCASSPPPGENSYEQYFGPGTRLTVT.

V usage is TRBV20-1 and J usage is TRBJ1-3, with TRBD1 as a possible D gene (6 bases). Trimming shortened V by 5 bases and J by 0 bases, and 14 bases separated the two germline ends. CDR3 length: 15 residues. In germline, CDR1 is DFQATT, CDR2 SNEGSKA (reference sequence). The chain's CDR3 is CSAVITGSSGNTIYF. CDR3 in DNA: TGCAGTGCTGTGATTACAGGGTCCTCTGGAAACACCATATATTTT.